This T cell receptor (beta chain) was identified in a study of blood T cell repertoires in COVID-19. In the study overall: Italy, Spain and the United States were the sources of the convalescent and acute COVID-19 samples.

This CDR3 is 14 amino acids long. V was cut by 6 bases and J by 1 base, with 9 bases left in between. Germline loops: CDR1 MDHEN, CDR2 SYDVKM. TCRdb's copy holds only in-frame clones and misses some; the assay was immunoSEQ multiplex PCR. Of a few hundred thousand clones in the sample, about nine tenths were seen once. Sequenced sample: peripheral blood. The chain uses TRBV28 and TRBJ2-2; perhaps TRBD2 as D (5 bases). This TCR derives from a woman in her forties or fifties who had recovered from COVID-19. The CDR3 nucleotides read TGTGCCAGCAGCCCTAGCAGGAACACCGGGGAGCTGTTTTTT. Protein product: CASSPSRNTGELFF.